This T cell receptor (beta chain) was sequenced for a study of identical twins. In germline, CDR1 is LGHDT, CDR2 YNNKEL (reference sequence). The CDR3 is made up of 15 amino acids. V was pared by 1 base and J by 2 bases, with 10 bases between. A universal primer site came from template switching; cDNA carried unique molecular identifiers. TCRdb called the 5' RACE reads again in MiXCR, with one record for every CDR3 protein. The sample carries approximately 220,000 distinct CDR3 sequences, around 8.1% recorded once. The sample was also reused in another study, on yellow fever vaccine responses in identical twins.

This sequence joins TRBV3-1 and TRBJ2-3; D remains ambiguous. The receptor was isolated from a young woman in good health. Sequencing was performed on memory (CD45RO+) T cells sorted from blood. This CDR3 is CASSQAGDPTDTQYF. Written as DNA, the CDR3 is TGTGCCAGCAGCCAAGCAGGCGATCCCACAGATACGCAGTATTTT.